Presented here are 12 T cell receptor beta chains from one specimen sequenced in a study of graft-versus-host responses after intestinal transplantation. Profiling relied on immunoSEQ multiplex PCR, and the TCRdb table lists in-frame clones only, not all of them. The data show approximately 37,000 clones, with 87% seen just once and more than 15% held by the top ten. Investigators treated the graft tissue so that it released intraepithelial and lamina propria lymphocytes. Sequencing used ileum tissue, obtained 204 days after intestinal transplant. Source of these receptors: a human patient who received an intestinal transplant, so some T cells may come from the graft donor.

The rearrangement uses TRBV10-3 and TRBJ2-5; weak D call: TRBD2 (5 bases). Germline V gene lookup returns CDR1 ENHRY and CDR2 SYGVKD. Trimming removed 6 bases at V and 4 bases at J, with 15 bases between. The CDR3 consists of 14 residues. CDR3 loop: CAIRDSLVAETQYF. CDR3 bases: TGTGCCATCAGGGACTCCCTGGTCGCAGAGACCCAGTACTTC.

This clone qualifies as medium-sized. The chain joins TRBV10-3 to TRBJ2-7; maybe TRBD1 (6 bases). Germline V gene lookup returns CDR1 ENHRY and CDR2 SYGVKD. This CDR3 is 17 amino acids long. V was pared by 3 bases and J by 5 bases, with 23 bases between. DNA of the CDR3: TGTGCCATCAGTGATCCTTCCTCCGGCAGGGGCGGCAACGAGCAGTACTTC. Encoded protein: CAISDPSSGRGGNEQYF.

CDR3 nucleotides: TGTGCCAGCAGCGTAGCGCCAGGGGAGGGGGAAAAACTGTTTTTT. Translating it yields CASSVAPGEGEKLFF. The chain links TRBV9 to TRBJ1-4, with D maybe TRBD1 (6 bases). Germline V lookup: CDR1 SGDLS, CDR2 YYNGEE. This CDR3 comprises 15 residues. V was clipped by 0 bases and J by 8 bases, with 14 bases between them.

The chain couples TRBV5-4 to TRBJ2-3, with 8 bases identical to TRBD1. CDR1 and CDR2 (germline): SGHNT, YYREEE (reference sequence). The CDR3 contains 15 residues. V was clipped by 0 bases and J by 7 bases; unmatched bases: 7. For the CDR3, the DNA is TGTGCCAGCAGCTTGGGTGGGGCAGGGGGCAATACGCAGTATTTT. Translating it yields CASSLGGAGGNTQYF.

The chain has TRBV29-1 and TRBJ1-2; D is unclear. V gave up 4 bases and J gave up 8 bases, with 14 bases separating them. The germline gives CDR1 SQVTM, CDR2 ANQGSEA. CDR3 length equals 12 residues. CDR3 coding DNA: TGCAGCGTTGGTGACACGTATACGGGCTACACCTTC. Protein product: CSVGDTYTGYTF.

This clone was seen once. The V and J genes are TRBV2 and TRBJ2-2, with D unclear. The CDR3 covers 11 residues. Germline V gene sequence: CDR1 SNHLY, CDR2 FYNNEI. The V and J ends lost 6 bases and 4 bases respectively, with 3 bases between them. The CDR3 nucleotides read TGTGCCAGCAGGTTCACCGGGGAGCTGTTTTTT. Translated: CASRFTGELFF.

This chain connects TRBV5-1 to TRBJ2-2, with TRBD2 as a possible D gene (5 bases). The CDR3 runs to 15 residues. Germline-derived CDR1 and CDR2 are SGHRS and YFSETQ. V gave up 0 bases and J gave up 0 bases, with 6 bases separating them. The CDR3 nucleotides read TGCGCCAGCAGCTTGGTACTAGCGAACACCGGGGAGCTGTTTTTT. This encodes CASSLVLANTGELFF.

This chain joins TRBV5-1 and TRBJ2-7, with TRBD1 matching 7 bases. The CDR3 has 14 amino acids. CDR1 and CDR2 from the germline V gene are SGHRS and YFSETQ. Losses at the gene ends were 0 bases for V and 3 bases for J; bases not matched to a gene: 3. CDR3 in DNA: TGCGCCAGCAGCTTGGGACAGGGTTTCTACGAGCAGTACTTC. It yields the protein CASSLGQGFYEQYF. The entire variable domain, with the rest obtained from reference TRBV5-1 and TRBJ2-7, is as follows: KAGVTQTPRYLIKTRGQQVTLSCSPISGHRSVSWYQQTPGQGLQFLFEYFSETQRNKGNFPGRFSGRQFSNSRSEMNVSTLELGDSALYLCASSLGQGFYEQYFGPGTRLTVT.

The chain employs TRBV6-6 and TRBJ1-5; D is uncertain. The germline CDR1 and CDR2 sequences are MNHNY and SVGAGI (reference sequence). V was clipped by 0 bases and J by 0 bases, with 9 bases between them. The CDR3 consists of 16 residues. The CDR3 loop reads CASSYSRGYSNQPQHF. CDR3 sequence (DNA): TGTGCCAGCAGTTACTCGCGAGGGTATAGCAATCAGCCCCAGCATTTT.

The chain links TRBV19 to TRBJ2-7; 11 positions match TRBD1. Unmatched junction bases numbered 2, after V lost 1 base and J lost 3 bases. The germline V gene has CDR1 LNHDA and CDR2 SQIVND (reference sequence). This CDR3 region has 15 residues. The CDR3 loop reads CASSIVGTGGYEQYF. CDR3 coding DNA: TGTGCCAGTAGTATAGTCGGGACAGGGGGCTACGAGCAGTACTTC.

The V and J genes are TRBV5-4 and TRBJ1-1, with 7 nucleotides matching TRBD1. Trimming took 5 bases from V and 4 from J; bases not matched to a gene: 5. The CDR3 is made up of 13 amino acids. Germline CDR1 and CDR2: SGHNT and YYREEE (reference sequence). CDR3: CASRRQGGTEAFF. The CDR3 region has the DNA TGTGCCAGCAGACGACAGGGAGGCACTGAAGCTTTCTTT.

For the CDR3, the DNA is TGTGCCAGTAGCGTACAGGGGTCAGGTACGCAGTATTTT. It specifies CASSVQGSGTQYF. The V gene is TRBV19, the J gene TRBJ2-3, with 7 bases fitting TRBD1. The V and J ends lost 6 bases and 8 bases, in that order; junction bases with no gene match: 8. The CDR3 extends over 13 amino acids. The V gene's germline CDR1 is LNHDA and CDR2 SQIVND (reference sequence).